These T cell receptor beta chains were read from a single sample in a study of T cell changes during pregnancy in multiple sclerosis. This table comes from immunoSEQ multiplex PCR, and its TCRdb copy is limited to in-frame clones, with some not included. The repertoire has some 70,000 clones, about 91% of them found once; the top ten carry around 5.2%. The material was CD8+ T cells from peripheral blood mononuclear cells, obtained before pregnancy. The receptor set was obtained from a female donor with multiple sclerosis, enrolled in a pregnancy study. The CDR3 runs from the conserved cysteine through the conserved F or W. A D gene is named only where the DNA matches it firmly. For some rows the clone size is stated as once, few or many, or as a class when expanded; others skip it.

-	TRBV19	-	TRBJ2-7	CASSIVLQRGTAANYEQYF	TGTGCCAGTAGTATAGTACTCCAGCGGGGGACAGCTGCTAACTACGAGCAGTACTTC
-	TRBV4-1	TRBD2	TRBJ2-3	CASSQEGRGGTDTQYF	TGCGCCAGCAGCCAAGAGGGGCGGGGGGGCACAGATACGCAGTATTTT
-	TRBV5-1	TRBD1	TRBJ1-1	CASSLAGGATEAFF	TGCGCCAGCAGCTTGGCAGGGGGCGCGACTGAAGCTTTCTTT
-	TRBV5-4	TRBD1	TRBJ1-2	CASSFGGQGAVNYGYTF	TGTGCCAGCAGCTTCGGCGGGCAGGGGGCCGTTAACTATGGCTACACCTTC
-	TRBV5-1	TRBD2	TRBJ2-2	CASRLAGGYTGELFF	TGCGCCAGCAGACTAGCGGGGGGGTACACCGGGGAGCTGTTTTTT
-	TRBV2	TRBD1	TRBJ2-1	CASSLKRQGNYNEQFF	TGTGCCAGCAGTCTAAAACGACAGGGGAACTACAATGAGCAGTTCTTC
-	TRBV5-5	-	TRBJ2-3	CASTLGGRGSTDTQYF	TGTGCCAGCACCCTGGGGGGGCGGGGTAGCACAGATACGCAGTATTTT
-	TRBV19	TRBD1	TRBJ1-5	CASSTGRGDSNQPQHF	TGTGCCAGTAGTACTGGCAGGGGGGATAGCAATCAGCCCCAGCATTTT
-	TRBV15	-	TRBJ1-1	CATSRGGSTEAFF	TGTGCCACCAGCAGAGGTGGTAGCACTGAAGCTTTCTTT
-	TRBV13	TRBD2	TRBJ2-7	CASSLGGDYPVEQYF	TGTGCCAGCAGCTTAGGAGGGGACTACCCTGTCGAGCAGTACTTC
-	TRBV30	-	TRBJ1-1	CAWSLVGGSTEAFF	TGTGCCTGGAGCTTGGTGGGGGGGTCCACTGAAGCTTTCTTT
few	TRBV5-4	-	TRBJ1-1	CASTLAQDRTTEAFF	TGTGCCAGCACCTTGGCGCAGGATAGAACGACTGAAGCTTTCTTT
-	TRBV4-1	-	TRBJ1-1	CASSLGTEAFF	TGCGCCAGCAGTCTCGGCACTGAAGCTTTCTTT
-	TRBV25-1	-	TRBJ1-1	CASSEERFGNTEAFF	TGTGCCAGCAGTGAAGAACGATTCGGGAACACTGAAGCTTTCTTT
-	TRBV9	TRBD1	TRBJ2-7	CASSERQGHSYEQYF	TGTGCCAGCAGCGAAAGACAGGGTCACTCCTACGAGCAGTACTTC
-	TRBV27	TRBD2	TRBJ2-2	CASSLGLAGATGELFF	TGTGCCAGCAGTTTAGGGCTAGCGGGGGCCACCGGGGAGCTGTTTTTT
-	TRBV6-1	TRBD1	TRBJ2-5	CASSVRGRPPLYQETQYF	TGTGCCAGCAGTGTCAGGGGGCGACCTCCGTTGTACCAAGAGACCCAGTACTTC
-	TRBV28	TRBD1	TRBJ1-1	CASSLVQGAPTESTEAFF	TGTGCCAGCAGTTTGGTCCAGGGGGCTCCCACCGAAAGTACTGAAGCTTTCTTT
-	TRBV13	-	TRBJ1-2	CASSPRDFYGYTF	TGTGCCAGCAGCCCCCGGGACTTCTATGGCTACACCTTC
-	TRBV7-3	-	TRBJ2-1	CASSSRTRDINEQFF	TGTGCCAGCAGCTCGCGAACCCGGGACATCAATGAGCAGTTCTTC
-	TRBV19	TRBD1	TRBJ2-7	CASSIGQGAKREQYF	TGTGCCAGTAGTATAGGACAGGGGGCAAAGCGCGAGCAGTACTTC
few	TRBV6-6	-	TRBJ1-2	CASSYDPSGGYTF	TGTGCCAGCAGTTACGACCCTAGCGGCGGCTACACCTTC
-	TRBV9	-	TRBJ2-7	CASSVSPSYEQYF	TGTGCCAGCAGCGTAAGTCCCAGCTACGAGCAGTACTTC
-	TRBV14	TRBD1	TRBJ2-7	CASSQTGKAYEQYF	TGTGCCAGCAGCCAGACAGGGAAGGCCTACGAGCAGTACTTC
-	TRBV2	TRBD1	TRBJ1-4	CASTRQGEHNEKLFF	TGTGCCAGCACCCGACAGGGGGAGCATAATGAAAAACTGTTTTTT
-	TRBV5-6	TRBD2	TRBJ2-1	CASSLPGSGEDHEQFF	TGTGCCAGCAGCCTCCCGGGGAGCGGGGAAGATCATGAGCAGTTCTTC
-	TRBV5-1	TRBD1	TRBJ2-3	CASSFGQGTDTQYF	TGCGCCAGCAGCTTCGGACAGGGTACAGATACGCAGTATTTT
once	TRBV27	-	TRBJ2-1	CASSLSEGNEQFF	TGTGCCAGCAGTTTATCGGAGGGGAATGAGCAGTTCTTC
-	TRBV19	-	TRBJ1-2	CASSMGGSGYTF	TGTGCCAGTAGTATGGGGGGGAGTGGCTACACCTTC
-	TRBV6-6	TRBD2	TRBJ2-3	CASRWTSGYTDTQYF	TGTGCCAGCAGATGGACTAGCGGATACACAGATACGCAGTATTTT
-	TRBV27	-	TRBJ1-5	CASSLRGLGSNQPQHF	TGTGCCAGCAGTTTAAGAGGGTTAGGTAGCAATCAGCCCCAGCATTTT
-	TRBV5-6	-	TRBJ2-7	CASSLPGDYEQYF	TGTGCCAGCAGCTTGCCGGGAGACTACGAGCAGTACTTC
-	TRBV27	TRBD2	TRBJ2-7	CASSPASGGEVEQYF	TGTGCCAGCAGTCCGGCTAGCGGGGGGGAAGTCGAGCAGTACTTC
-	TRBV7-9	-	TRBJ2-7	CASSLVRYEQYF	TGTGCCAGCAGCTTAGTCCGCTACGAGCAGTACTTC
once	TRBV4-1	TRBD1	TRBJ1-1	CASSPRDRDNTEAFF	TGCGCCAGCAGCCCCCGGGACAGGGATAACACTGAAGCTTTCTTT
-	TRBV2	-	TRBJ2-7	CASSGVDRSYEQYF	TGTGCCAGCAGTGGGGTCGACAGGTCCTACGAGCAGTACTTC
-	TRBV16	-	TRBJ1-5	CASSQYPTGSNQPQHF	TGTGCCAGCAGCCAATATCCCACAGGGAGCAATCAGCCCCAGCATTTT
-	TRBV9	TRBD2	TRBJ2-1	CASSLWGGDEQFF	TGTGCCAGCAGTTTGTGGGGAGGGGATGAGCAGTTCTTC
-	TRBV7-3	-	TRBJ2-1	CASSFPGEQFF	TGTGCCAGCAGCTTCCCAGGTGAGCAGTTCTTC
-	TRBV30	-	TRBJ1-5	CAWRGLRADQPQHF	TGTGCCTGGAGGGGACTGAGGGCGGATCAGCCCCAGCATTTT
-	TRBV7-3	TRBD1	TRBJ2-1	CASSQGTEEDEQFF	TGTGCCAGCAGCCAAGGGACAGAGGAGGATGAGCAGTTCTTC
once	TRBV9	TRBD2	TRBJ2-1	CASGASLAGGHNEQFF	TGTGCCAGCGGGGCTTCACTAGCGGGGGGTCACAATGAGCAGTTCTTC
once	TRBV13	-	TRBJ1-2	CASRLDGRYGYTF	TGTGCCAGCAGACTAGACGGCCGCTATGGCTACACCTTC
-	TRBV5-1	-	TRBJ2-1	CASSPVIAINEQFF	TGCGCCAGCAGCCCTGTCATAGCTATCAATGAGCAGTTCTTC
-	TRBV2	TRBD2	TRBJ2-5	CASSPQAGGVRETQYF	TGTGCCAGCAGCCCCCAGGCGGGGGGAGTGAGAGAGACCCAGTACTTC
-	TRBV6-5	TRBD1	TRBJ2-7	CASSYSPGGYEQYF	TGTGCCAGCAGTTACTCACCAGGGGGCTACGAGCAGTACTTC